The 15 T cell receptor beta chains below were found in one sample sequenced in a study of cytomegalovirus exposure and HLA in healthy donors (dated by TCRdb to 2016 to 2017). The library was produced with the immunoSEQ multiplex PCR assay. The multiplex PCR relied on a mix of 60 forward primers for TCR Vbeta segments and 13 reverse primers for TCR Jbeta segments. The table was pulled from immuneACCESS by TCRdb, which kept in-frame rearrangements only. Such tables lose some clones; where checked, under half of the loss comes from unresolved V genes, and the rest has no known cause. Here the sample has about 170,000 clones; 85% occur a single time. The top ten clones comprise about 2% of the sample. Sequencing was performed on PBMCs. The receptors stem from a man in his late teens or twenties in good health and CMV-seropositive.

As DNA, the CDR3 is TGTGCCAGCAGTGGGGGGACAGGGAACACTGAAGCTTTCTTT. Its protein product is CASSGGTGNTEAFF. V usage is TRBV6-1 and J usage is TRBJ1-1, with 8 bases fitting TRBD1. Germline CDR1 is MNHNS and CDR2 is SASEGT. V trimming: 4 bases; J trimming: 1 base; junction bases outside the gene matches: 2. The CDR3 consists of 14 residues.

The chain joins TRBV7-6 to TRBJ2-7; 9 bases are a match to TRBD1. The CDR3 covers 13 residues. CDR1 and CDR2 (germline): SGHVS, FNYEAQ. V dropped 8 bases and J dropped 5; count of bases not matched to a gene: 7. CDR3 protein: CASSTGGTNEQYF. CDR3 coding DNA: TGTGCCAGCTCGACAGGGGGTACGAACGAGCAGTACTTC.

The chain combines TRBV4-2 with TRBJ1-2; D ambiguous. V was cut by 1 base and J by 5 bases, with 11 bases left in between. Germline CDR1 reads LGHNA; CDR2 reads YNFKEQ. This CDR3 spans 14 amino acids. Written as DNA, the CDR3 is TGTGCCAGCAGCCAAGGGATGGGAGGGTATGGCTACACCTTC. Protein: CASSQGMGGYGYTF.

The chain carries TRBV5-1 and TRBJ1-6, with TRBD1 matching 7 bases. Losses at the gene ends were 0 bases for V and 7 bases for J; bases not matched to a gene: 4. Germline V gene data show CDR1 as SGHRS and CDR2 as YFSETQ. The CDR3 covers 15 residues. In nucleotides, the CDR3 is TGCGCCAGCAGCTTGGACGGACAGGCAAATTCACCCCTCCACTTT. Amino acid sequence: CASSLDGQANSPLHF. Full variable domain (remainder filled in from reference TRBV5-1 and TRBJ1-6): KAGVTQTPRYLIKTRGQQVTLSCSPISGHRSVSWYQQTPGQGLQFLFEYFSETQRNKGNFPGRFSGRQFSNSRSEMNVSTLELGDSALYLCASSLDGQANSPLHFGNGTRLTVT.

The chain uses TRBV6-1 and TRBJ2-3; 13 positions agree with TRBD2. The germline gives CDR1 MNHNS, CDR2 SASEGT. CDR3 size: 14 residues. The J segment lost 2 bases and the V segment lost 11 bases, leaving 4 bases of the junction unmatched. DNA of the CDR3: TGTGCCGGTGGACTAGCGGGGGACACAGATACGCAGTATTTT. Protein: CAGGLAGDTDTQYF.

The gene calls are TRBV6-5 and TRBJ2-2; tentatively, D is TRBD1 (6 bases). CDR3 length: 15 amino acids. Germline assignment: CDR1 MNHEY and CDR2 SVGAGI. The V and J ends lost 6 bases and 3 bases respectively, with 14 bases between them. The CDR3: CASRQGLAYTGELFF. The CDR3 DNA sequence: TGTGCCAGCAGACAGGGCTTAGCGTACACCGGGGAGCTGTTTTTT.

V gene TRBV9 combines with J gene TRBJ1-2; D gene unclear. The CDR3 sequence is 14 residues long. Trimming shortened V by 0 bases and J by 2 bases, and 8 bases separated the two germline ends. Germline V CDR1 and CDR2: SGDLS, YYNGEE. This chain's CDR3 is CASSVDRGNYGYTF. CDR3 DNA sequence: TGTGCCAGCAGCGTAGACCGAGGAAACTATGGCTACACCTTC.

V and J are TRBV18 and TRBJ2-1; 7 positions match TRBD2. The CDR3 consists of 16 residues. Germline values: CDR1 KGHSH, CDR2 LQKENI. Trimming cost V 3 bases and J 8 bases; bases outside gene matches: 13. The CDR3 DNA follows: TGTGCCAGCTCACCCCCGACGGGGGGTTCCTCGTATGAGCAGTTCTTC. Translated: CASSPPTGGSSYEQFF.

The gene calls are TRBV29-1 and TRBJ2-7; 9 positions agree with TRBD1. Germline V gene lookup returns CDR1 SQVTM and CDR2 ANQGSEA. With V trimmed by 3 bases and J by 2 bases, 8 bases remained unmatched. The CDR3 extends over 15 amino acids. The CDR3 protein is CSVEVGTGSTYEQYF. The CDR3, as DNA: TGCAGCGTTGAGGTCGGGACAGGGAGCACCTACGAGCAGTACTTC.

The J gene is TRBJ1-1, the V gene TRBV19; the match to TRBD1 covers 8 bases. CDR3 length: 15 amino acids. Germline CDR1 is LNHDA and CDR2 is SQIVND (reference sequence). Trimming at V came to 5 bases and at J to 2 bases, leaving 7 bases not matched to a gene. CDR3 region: CASSSHRGGNTEAFF. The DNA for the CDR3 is TGTGCCAGTAGTTCCCACAGGGGGGGCAACACTGAAGCTTTCTTT.

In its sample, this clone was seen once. The chain's CDR3 is CASSYQGSDYGYTF. The CDR3 DNA follows: TGTGCCAGCAGTTATCAGGGGTCGGACTATGGCTACACCTTC. The chain recombines TRBV6-6 with TRBJ1-2, with a tentative D call TRBD1 (6 bases). V gave up 3 bases and J gave up 3 bases, with 11 bases separating them. Germline V gives CDR1 MNHNY, CDR2 SVGAGI (reference sequence). This CDR3 has 14 residues.

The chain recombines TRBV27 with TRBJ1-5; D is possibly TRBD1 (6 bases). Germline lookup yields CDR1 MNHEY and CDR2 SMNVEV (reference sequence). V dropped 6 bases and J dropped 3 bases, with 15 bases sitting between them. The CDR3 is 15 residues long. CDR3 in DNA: TGTGCCAGCAGCCCTGACAGGCGCAACAATCAGCCCCAGCATTTT. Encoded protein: CASSPDRRNNQPQHF.

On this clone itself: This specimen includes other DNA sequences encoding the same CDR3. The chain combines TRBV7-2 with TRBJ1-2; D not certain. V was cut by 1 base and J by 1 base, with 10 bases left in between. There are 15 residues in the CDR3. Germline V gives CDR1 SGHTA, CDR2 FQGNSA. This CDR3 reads CASSLEQSINYGYTF. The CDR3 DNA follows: TGTGCCAGCAGCTTAGAACAGAGTATTAACTATGGCTACACCTTC.

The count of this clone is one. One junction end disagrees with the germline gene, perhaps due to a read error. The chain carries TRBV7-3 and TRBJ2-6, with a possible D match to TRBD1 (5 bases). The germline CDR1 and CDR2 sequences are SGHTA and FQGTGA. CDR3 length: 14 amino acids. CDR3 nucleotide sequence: TGTGCCAGCAGCCCAGAGGCTGGGGCCAACGGCCTGACTTTC. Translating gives CASSPEAGANGLTF.

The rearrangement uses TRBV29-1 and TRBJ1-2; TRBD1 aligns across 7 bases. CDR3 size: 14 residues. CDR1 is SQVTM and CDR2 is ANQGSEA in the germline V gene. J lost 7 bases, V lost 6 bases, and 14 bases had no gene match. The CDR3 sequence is CSVGDRDTLGGYTF. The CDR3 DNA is TGCAGCGTAGGTGACAGGGACACATTGGGTGGCTACACCTTC.